The clone carrying this TCR beta chain was detected only a few times. CDR1 is GTSNPN and CDR2 is SVGIG in the germline V gene (reference sequence). V gave up 3 bases and J gave up 5 bases, with 16 bases separating them. CDR3 size: 14 residues. The data derive from a study of shared clonotypes between healthy human individuals. The method was immunoSEQ multiplex PCR; TCRdb's version includes in-frame clones alone and lacks a portion of them. The table shows 730,000 or so clones, with more than 70% occurring only once. The V and J genes are TRBV30 and TRBJ1-1, with unresolved D. The receptor was derived from a woman in her 30s in good health. Specimen: memory CD4+ T cells sorted from blood. Subset: CD45RA-negative fraction. DNA of the CDR3: TGTGCCTGGAGCAGGACGGCCCTAGGGACTGAAGCTTTCTTT. Residues: CAWSRTALGTEAFF.